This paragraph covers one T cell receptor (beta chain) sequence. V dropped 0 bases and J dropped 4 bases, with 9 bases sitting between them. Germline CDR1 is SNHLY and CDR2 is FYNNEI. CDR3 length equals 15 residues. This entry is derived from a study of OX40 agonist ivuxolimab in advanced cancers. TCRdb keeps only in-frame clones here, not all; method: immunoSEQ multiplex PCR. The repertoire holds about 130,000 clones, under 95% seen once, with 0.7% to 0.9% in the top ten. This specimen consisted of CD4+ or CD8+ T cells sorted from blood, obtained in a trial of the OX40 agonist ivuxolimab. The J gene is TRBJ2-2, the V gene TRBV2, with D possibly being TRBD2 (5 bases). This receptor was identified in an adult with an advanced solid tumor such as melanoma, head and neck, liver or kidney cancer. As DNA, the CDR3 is TGTGCCAGCAGTGAAGCGTCACGGGGCACCGGGGAGCTGTTTTTT. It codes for CASSEASRGTGELFF.